This T cell receptor beta chain was captured by sequencing in a study of T cells in Graves' hyperthyroidism and ophthalmopathy. J was trimmed by 2 bases and V by 7 bases; bases with no gene match: 11. The length of the CDR3 is 15 residues. Germline-derived CDR1 and CDR2 are SGHTA and FQGTGA. Diagnostic decisions used clinical symptoms, serum thyroxine and TRAb, thyroid ultrasound and orbital computed tomography. Researchers amplified the TCR beta CDR3 regions from RNA transcripts. With the HTBI primer set, the TCR CDR3 went through a first round of RT-PCR. TCRdb reprocessed the multiplex PCR reads with MiXCR, giving one entry per CDR3 protein. The sample holds some 620,000 distinct CDR3 sequences, 15% to 20% seen once. This clonotype was counted ten times or more.

The V gene is TRBV7-3, the J gene TRBJ2-7; 7 positions match TRBD2. Sequenced material: blood. The clonotype comes from a young woman with Graves' hyperthyroidism. CDR3 in amino acids: CASTSVGGTTYEQYF. CDR3 in DNA: TGTGCCAGCACGAGTGTGGGTGGGACTACCTACGAGCAGTACTTC.